In this sample, the clone carrying this TCR beta chain turned up once. What it recognizes is unknown. With no exception, relapse followed autologous stem cell transplantation in all patients, and brentuximab vedotin exposure varied. Germline V gene lookup returns CDR1 SGHTA and CDR2 FQGTGA. The CDR3 spans 13 residues. The V gene lost 5 bases and the J gene lost 0 bases, with 6 bases spanning the gap. Repertoires were generated with immunoSEQ multiplex PCR, while TCRdb's copy carries only in-frame clones and drops some. The data contain 72,000 or so clones, about 93% of them seen just once; the ten biggest clones take up about 8%. This sample is part of a study of PD-1 blockade in classical Hodgkin lymphoma. Points from the study as a whole: Unlike CD8+ TCR diversity, which did not rise significantly by C4D1, CD4+ TCR diversity did. Newly diagnosed patients had diversity similar to the baseline diversity of complete responders.

The chain uses TRBV7-3 and TRBJ2-3; D may be TRBD2 (6 bases). The sample was peripheral blood mononuclear cells (PBMCs), taken at baseline. The origin of this receptor is a human donor with classical Hodgkin lymphoma. CDR3 region: CASSGTSTDTQYF. The CDR3 DNA sequence: TGTGCCAGCAGCGGGACTAGCACAGATACGCAGTATTTT. The whole variable domain, remainder taken from reference TRBV7-3 and TRBJ2-3, is GAGVSQTPSNKVTEKGKYVELRCDPISGHTALYWYRQSLGQGPEFLIYFQGTGAADDSGLPNDRFFAVRPEGSVSTLKIQRTERGDSAVYLCASSGTSTDTQYFGPGTRLTVL.